Below, 17 T cell receptor beta chains from the same sample are listed, as sequenced in a study of blood T cells in healthy people across ages. The second PCR ran about 6 to 11 cycles with a sample-barcoded 5' primer and J-beta primers. One entry per CDR3 protein results from TCRdb running MiXCR on the 5' RACE reads. Of fewer than 2 million distinct CDR3 sequences in the sample, around 42% were seen once. Sequencing was carried out using blood. The receptors were gathered from a human donor in good health.

A few counts support this clonotype. The chain joins TRBV4-1 to TRBJ2-7; perhaps TRBD1 as D (6 bases). Trimming left V 4 bases short and J 3 bases short, with 19 bases between. CDR1 and CDR2 (germline): MGHRA, YSYEKL. CDR3 length: 16 residues. The CDR3 sequence is CASSRGIYRTDYEQYF. The CDR3 DNA reads as TGCGCCAGCAGCCGGGGGATTTATAGGACAGACTACGAGCAGTACTTC.

On this clonotype: The junction departs from germline at one end; a sequencing error may be responsible. The V gene is TRBV5-1, the J gene TRBJ1-5, with 10 bases identical to TRBD1. The germline CDR1 and CDR2 sequences are SGHRS and YFSETQ. This CDR3 has 14 amino acids. CDR3 DNA sequence: TGTGCCAGCAGTGAGGGACAGGGGAATCAGCCCCAGCATTTT. Its protein is CASSEGQGNQPQHF.

J is TRBJ1-5 and V is TRBV6-6; D not resolved. V lost 1 base to trimming and J lost 0 bases, with 4 bases between them. The CDR3 has 14 residues. CDR1 and CDR2 (germline): MNHNY, SVGAGI (reference sequence). The CDR3 DNA reads TGTGCCAGCAGTTACTGGAATAGCAATCAGCCCCAGCATTTT. It specifies CASSYWNSNQPQHF.

CDR3 coding DNA: TGTGCCAGCAGTCCTATACCCGAGACCTACGAGCAGTACTTC. This gives the protein CASSPIPETYEQYF. V is TRBV27 and J is TRBJ2-7, with unresolved D. Trimming took off 5 bases at V and 2 bases at J, with 13 bases between the two ends. Germline values: CDR1 MNHEY, CDR2 SMNVEV (reference sequence). This CDR3 spans 14 amino acids.

The chain links TRBV24-1 to TRBJ2-3; 9 nucleotides agree with TRBD1. The germline V gene encodes CDR1 KGHDR and CDR2 SFDVKD. After removal of 5 bases from V and 5 bases from J, the junction contained 13 bases not matched to a gene. This CDR3 region has 17 residues. CDR3 sequence: CATSGVPGQGRQDTQYF. In DNA, the CDR3 is TGTGCCACCAGTGGCGTACCGGGACAGGGTCGACAAGATACGCAGTATTTT.

This clonotype was detected a few times. The chain is built from TRBV6-5 and TRBJ1-2; D is possibly TRBD1 (6 bases). CDR3 length: 14 amino acids. V dropped 5 bases and J dropped 7 bases, with 17 bases sitting between them. Germline assignment: CDR1 MNHEY and CDR2 SVGAGI. This CDR3 is CASSTRDTGGGYTF. In DNA, the CDR3 is TGTGCCAGCAGTACCCGGGACACGGGAGGTGGCTACACCTTC.

V is TRBV6-2 or TRBV6-3 and J is TRBJ2-1; D possibly corresponds to TRBD2 (5 bases). The V gene's germline CDR1 is MNHEY and CDR2 SVGEGT. The CDR3 runs to 15 residues. The V and J ends lost 0 bases and 3 bases respectively, with 9 bases between them. CDR3 sequence: CASSYSGLGYNEQFF. The CDR3 DNA sequence: TGTGCCAGCAGTTACTCCGGACTGGGCTACAATGAGCAGTTCTTC.

V and J are TRBV2 and TRBJ1-6; 9 nucleotides line up with TRBD1. The CDR3 is made up of 13 amino acids. V lost 4 bases and J lost 8; bases outside the gene matches: 0. Germline loops: CDR1 SNHLY, CDR2 FYNNEI. The CDR3 loop is CASSGDRDSPLHF. DNA for the CDR3: TGTGCCAGCAGTGGGGACAGGGATTCACCCCTCCACTTT.

The rearrangement uses TRBV13 and TRBJ1-4; D remains unclear. This CDR3 contains 16 residues. V gave up 1 base and J gave up 0 bases, with 9 bases separating them. The germline V gene has CDR1 PRHDT and CDR2 FYEKMQ (reference sequence). CDR3 in DNA: TGTGCCAGCAGCTTAGTTTGGGCCGCAACTAATGAAAAACTGTTTTTT. Its translation is CASSLVWAATNEKLFF.

V usage is TRBV20-1 and J usage is TRBJ2-1, with 9 bases aligning to TRBD2. V trimming: 5 bases; J trimming: 4 bases; junction bases outside the gene matches: 9. CDR1 is DFQATT and CDR2 is SNEGSKA in the germline V gene (reference sequence). CDR3 length: 15 residues. CDR3 sequence reads: CSASHWRGGYNEQFF. Written as DNA, the CDR3 is TGCAGTGCTTCCCATTGGCGGGGGGGATACAATGAGCAGTTCTTC.

The rearrangement joins TRBV4-3 to TRBJ1-4; TRBD1 matches 10 bases. The germline CDR1 and CDR2 sequences are LGHNA and YSLEER. The V and J ends lost 3 bases and 5 bases, in that order; junction bases with no gene match: 3. There are 15 residues in the CDR3. The CDR3 coding sequence is TGCGCCAGCAGCCAGACGGACAGGGGGAATGAAAAACTGTTTTTT. Amino acid sequence: CASSQTDRGNEKLFF.

This clonotype was counted between two and nine times. The chain has TRBV14 and TRBJ1-2; D unclear. The V end lost 4 bases, the J end lost 4 bases, and 16 bases lay between the germline ends. The germline V gene has CDR1 SGHDN and CDR2 FVKESK. The CDR3 covers 15 residues. The CDR3 DNA reads TGTGCCAGCAGCCCTGGCGACACCTTGCTCTATGGCTACACCTTC. Protein: CASSPGDTLLYGYTF.

The V and J genes are TRBV5-1 and TRBJ2-5; D is unresolved. V was cut by 7 bases and J by 5 bases, with 12 bases left in between. The CDR3 has 12 residues. Germline V gives CDR1 SGHRS, CDR2 YFSETQ. CDR3 bases: TGCGCCAGCGGTAAGGTGAGGGAGACCCAGTACTTC. Its protein product is CASGKVRETQYF.

J is TRBJ2-5 and V is TRBV24-1; 7 nucleotides align to TRBD1. This CDR3 is built from 12 residues. The germline V gene encodes CDR1 KGHDR and CDR2 SFDVKD. V shed 11 bases, J shed 4 bases, and the junction held 6 bases outside the gene matches. CDR3: CAIGTDLETQYF. CDR3 in DNA: TGTGCCATAGGGACAGATTTAGAGACCCAGTACTTC.

Only one count was recorded for this clonotype. The chain couples TRBV6-6 to TRBJ1-2; unclear D gene. The CDR3 extends over 11 amino acids. CDR1 is MNHNY, CDR2 SVGAGI, per germline (reference sequence). V lost 4 bases and J lost 6, with 6 bases in between. The CDR3, as DNA: TGTGCCAGCAGTTTTACAGATGGCTACACCTTC. This codes for CASSFTDGYTF.

This clonotype was observed a few times. The chain recombines TRBV29-1 with TRBJ2-1, with TRBD1 identical over 10 bases. Germline trimming cut 3 bases from V and 2 bases from J; bases unmatched to any gene: 4. The germline gives CDR1 SQVTM, CDR2 ANQGSEA. The CDR3 has 15 amino acids. The CDR3, as DNA: TGCAGCGTTGACATTGGACAGGGGGCCTACAATGAGCAGTTCTTC. Protein: CSVDIGQGAYNEQFF.

The chain uses TRBV6-5 and TRBJ2-7; a weak D match, TRBD2 (5 bases). The CDR3 has 14 residues. Germline CDR1 is MNHEY and CDR2 is SVGAGI. The V and J ends lost 2 bases and 4 bases respectively, with 12 bases between them. The CDR3, as DNA: TGTGCCAGCAGTTACGTTGAGGGAGAATACGAGCAGTACTTC. Amino acid sequence: CASSYVEGEYEQYF.